Listed below are T cell receptor beta chains from one sample, sequenced in a study of human T cells and chemical hapten exposure. MiXCR, applied by TCRdb to the RACE reads, yields one record per CDR3 protein. This sample yields about 260,000 distinct CDR3 sequences, of which roughly 8.9% are seen a single time; over 2% belongs to the top ten. Specimen: whole blood, collected in connection with sensitization to the hapten diphenylcyclopropenone (DPC). These receptors originate from a woman aged 40 to 50 with alopecia areata. Some clones in this sample may be carry-over from other donors' samples. The CDR3 runs from the conserved cysteine through the conserved F or W. The D gene is left open where the match is weak. Only some rows state a clone size, as once, few, many or a class for expanded clones.

j_call clone_size d_call v_call cdr3_nt cdr3_aa
TRBJ2-2 NA TRBD1 TRBV4-2 TGTGCCAGCAACACAGGGGAGACCGGGGAGCTGTTTTTT CASNTGETGELFF
TRBJ2-3 NA TRBD2 TRBV29-1 TGCAGCGTTGGACTAGCGTTGATATCAGATACGCAGTATTTT CSVGLALISDTQYF
TRBJ1-5 NA NA TRBV2 TGTGCCAGCAGTCGACAGGCCGAGGATCAGCCCCAGCATTTT CASSRQAEDQPQHF
TRBJ2-5 NA TRBD2 TRBV7-8 TGTGCCAGCAGCTTAAGGGAGGGCCATACGACCCAGTACTTC CASSLREGHTTQYF
TRBJ2-1 NA NA TRBV11-2 TGTGCCAGCAGCCCGGGACCCGAAGAGTACAATGAGCAGTTCTTC CASSPGPEEYNEQFF
TRBJ1-1 NA NA TRBV4-3 TGCGCCAGCAGCCAAGTACGAGGGATGAACACTGAAGCTTTCTTT CASSQVRGMNTEAFF
TRBJ2-3 few TRBD1 TRBV18 TGTGCCAGCTCAACGACAGGGGGAACTAGCACAGATACGCAGTATTTT CASSTTGGTSTDTQYF
TRBJ2-1 NA NA TRBV18 TGTGCCAGCCGTGCGCGCACTAGCAGCAATGAGCAGTTCTTC CASRARTSSNEQFF
TRBJ2-7 many TRBD1 TRBV7-9 TGTGCCGGGGAGACAGGGGGCTACGAGCAGTACTTC CAGETGGYEQYF
TRBJ2-2 many NA TRBV18 TGTGCCAGCTCACTTCAGGGACAGAACACCGGGGAGCTGTTTTTT CASSLQGQNTGELFF
TRBJ1-6 NA NA TRBV2 TGTGCCAGCAGACAGGAGGGTAATTCACCCCTCCACTTT CASRQEGNSPLHF
TRBJ2-5 NA TRBD1 TRBV5-1 TGCGCCAGCAGCTTCGGACAGGAAGCGGAGACCCAGTACTTC CASSFGQEAETQYF
TRBJ2-7 few NA TRBV4-2 TGTGCCAGCAGCCAAGGGCCCGAATACTACGAGCAGTACTTC CASSQGPEYYEQYF
TRBJ2-7 NA NA TRBV7-2 TGTGCCAGCACCGCGGGACGGGCCCTTGTCGGTGAGCAGTACTTC CASTAGRALVGEQYF
TRBJ1-1 few NA TRBV7-9 TGTGCCAGCAGCTCTGACGGGAACACTGAAGCTTTCTTT CASSSDGNTEAFF
TRBJ2-2 few NA TRBV2 TGTGCCAGCAGTTGGGACCCCCTAACCGGGGAGCTGTTTTTT CASSWDPLTGELFF
TRBJ2-2 few NA TRBV20-1 TGCAGTGCAAGGGACGACAGCACCGGGGAGCTGTTTTTT CSARDDSTGELFF
TRBJ1-2 many NA TRBV10-3 TGTGCCATCCGGTCGGCAGATTACTATGGCTACACCTTC CAIRSADYYGYTF
TRBJ2-5 few NA TRBV6-6 TGTGCCAGCAGTTCTAGAGCGGAGACCCAGTACTTC CASSSRAETQYF
TRBJ2-5 NA TRBD2 TRBV5-6 TGTGCCAGCAGCCCTACGACTAGCGGGAGGTCGTGGCACCAAGAGACCCAGTACTTC CASSPTTSGRSWHQETQYF
TRBJ2-3 NA NA TRBV10-3 TGTGCCATCAGTCGGGATATCTCAACCCGGACAGATACGCAGTATTTT CAISRDISTRTDTQYF
TRBJ2-1 few NA TRBV7-7 TGTGCTAGCAGCCCCGGCGGGACCGACAATGAGCAGTTCTTC CASSPGGTDNEQFF
TRBJ2-7 many NA TRBV6-5 TGTGCCAGCAGTTACTGGTGGCAGGGAGGCCACGAGCAGTACTTC CASSYWWQGGHEQYF
TRBJ2-5 NA NA TRBV12-3/TRBV12-4 TGTGCCAGCAGGGCACGTACGGGAGCCGAGACCCAGTACTTC CASRARTGAETQYF
TRBJ1-4 NA TRBD1 TRBV12-3/TRBV12-4 TGTGCCAGCAGTCCCTGGACAGGGGGGGATGAAAAACTGTTTTTT CASSPWTGGDEKLFF
TRBJ2-5 few NA TRBV12-3/TRBV12-4 TGTGCCAGCAGTTCTCCTAGCCGGGAGAAAACCCAGTACTTC CASSSPSREKTQYF
TRBJ1-2 few TRBD1 TRBV28 TGTGCCAGCAGTTCTTATTGGACAGGTCAGGGCTACACCTTC CASSSYWTGQGYTF
TRBJ2-1 few TRBD2 TRBV27 TGTGCCAGCAGTTTCCTCCGGATGGCGGGAGGGCCCCTAGACTCCTACAATGAGCAGTTCTTC CASSFLRMAGGPLDSYNEQFF
TRBJ2-3 many NA TRBV5-8 TGTGCCAGCACCAACGAGGGATTTTCAGATACGCAGTATTTT CASTNEGFSDTQYF
TRBJ2-1 many TRBD2 TRBV28 TGTGCCAGCACTATGGTGGGACTAGACTACAATGAGCAGTTCTTC CASTMVGLDYNEQFF
TRBJ1-2 few TRBD1 TRBV28 TGTGCCAGCAGGCAGGGGGGTATCACACACTATGGCTACACCTTC CASRQGGITHYGYTF
TRBJ2-3 few TRBD2 TRBV5-1 TGCGCCAGCAGCTTGGACGGCGGGAGCTCAGATACGCAGTATTTT CASSLDGGSSDTQYF
TRBJ1-4 few NA TRBV7-6 TGTGCCAGCAGCCAAGAGGCCCACTCAGGTGAAAAACTGTTTTTT CASSQEAHSGEKLFF
TRBJ2-3 few TRBD2 TRBV2 TGTGCCAGCAGCGAAGGTCTAGCGGGAACAGATACGCAGTATTTT CASSEGLAGTDTQYF
TRBJ2-7 few NA TRBV5-4 TGTGCCAGCAGCTCGAACCGGGGGAAGTACGAGCAGTACTTC CASSSNRGKYEQYF
TRBJ2-3 few TRBD2 TRBV20-1 TGCAGTGCTTACCCCGGGACTAGGGCAGATACGCAGTATTTT CSAYPGTRADTQYF
TRBJ1-1 many NA TRBV5-1 TGCGCCAGCCTCCCCTTTGGGGGGCAGACTGAAGCTTTCTTT CASLPFGGQTEAFF
TRBJ2-5 few TRBD2 TRBV20-1 TGCAGTGCTCCGTGGACTAGCATGGAGACCCAGTACTTC CSAPWTSMETQYF
TRBJ1-5 few NA TRBV7-8 TGTGCCAGCAGCTTAGTGCAAGGGCAGAGTAGCAATCAGCCCCAGCATTTT CASSLVQGQSSNQPQHF